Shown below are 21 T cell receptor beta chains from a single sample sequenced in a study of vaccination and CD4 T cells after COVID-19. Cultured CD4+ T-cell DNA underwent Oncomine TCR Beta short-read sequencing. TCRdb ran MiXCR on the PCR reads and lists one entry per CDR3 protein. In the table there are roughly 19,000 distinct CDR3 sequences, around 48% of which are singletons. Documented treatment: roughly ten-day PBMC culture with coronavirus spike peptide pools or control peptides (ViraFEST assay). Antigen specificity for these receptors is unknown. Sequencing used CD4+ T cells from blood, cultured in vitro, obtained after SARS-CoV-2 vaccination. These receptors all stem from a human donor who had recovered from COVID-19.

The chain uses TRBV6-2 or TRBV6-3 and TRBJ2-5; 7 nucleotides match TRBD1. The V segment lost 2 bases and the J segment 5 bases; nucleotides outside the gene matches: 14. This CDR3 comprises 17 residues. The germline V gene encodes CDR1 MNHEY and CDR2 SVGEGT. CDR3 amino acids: CASSYMGSGTAAETQYF. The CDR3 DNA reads TGTGCCAGCAGTTACATGGGTTCCGGGACAGCGGCGGAGACCCAGTACTTC.

For the CDR3, the DNA is TGTGCCATCACGGAAGGGGGCGGAAACACCATATATTTT. Translation: CAITEGGGNTIYF. J is TRBJ1-3 and V is TRBV10-3; TRBD1 agrees at 7 bases. Trimming at V came to 7 bases and at J to 4 bases, leaving 4 bases not matched to a gene. This CDR3 spans 13 amino acids. Germline CDR1 and CDR2: ENHRY and SYGVKD.

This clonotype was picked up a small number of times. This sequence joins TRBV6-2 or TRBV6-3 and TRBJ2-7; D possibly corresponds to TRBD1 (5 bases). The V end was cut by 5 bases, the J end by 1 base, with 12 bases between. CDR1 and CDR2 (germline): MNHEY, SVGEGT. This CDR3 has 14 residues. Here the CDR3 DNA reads TGTGCCAGCAGTGTTGTGCAGGGATCCTACGAGCAGTACTTC. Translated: CASSVVQGSYEQYF.

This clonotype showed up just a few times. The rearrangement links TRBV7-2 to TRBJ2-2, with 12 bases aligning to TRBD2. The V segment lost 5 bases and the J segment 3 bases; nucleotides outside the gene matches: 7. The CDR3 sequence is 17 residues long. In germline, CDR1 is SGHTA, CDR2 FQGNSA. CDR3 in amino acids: CASSKTSGGPHTGELFF. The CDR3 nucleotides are TGTGCCAGCAGCAAGACTAGCGGGGGTCCGCACACCGGGGAGCTGTTTTTT.

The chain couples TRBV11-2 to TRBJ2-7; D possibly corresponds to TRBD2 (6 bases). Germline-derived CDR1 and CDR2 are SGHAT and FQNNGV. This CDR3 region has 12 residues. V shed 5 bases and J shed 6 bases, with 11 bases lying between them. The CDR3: CASSLPRGEQYF. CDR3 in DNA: TGTGCCAGCAGCCTACCGCGGGGCGAGCAGTACTTC.

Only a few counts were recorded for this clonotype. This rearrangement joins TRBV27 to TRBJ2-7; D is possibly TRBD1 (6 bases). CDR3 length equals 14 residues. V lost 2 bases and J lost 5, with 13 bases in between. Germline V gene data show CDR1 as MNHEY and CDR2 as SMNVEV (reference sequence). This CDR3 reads CASSLARGRNEQYF. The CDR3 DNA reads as TGTGCCAGCAGTTTAGCCAGGGGTCGGAACGAGCAGTACTTC.

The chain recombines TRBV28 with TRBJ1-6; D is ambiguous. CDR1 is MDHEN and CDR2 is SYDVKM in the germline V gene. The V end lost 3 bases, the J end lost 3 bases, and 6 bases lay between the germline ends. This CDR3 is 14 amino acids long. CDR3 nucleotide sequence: TGTGCCAGCAGTTTGGTTGGCTATAATTCACCCCTCCACTTT. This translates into CASSLVGYNSPLHF.

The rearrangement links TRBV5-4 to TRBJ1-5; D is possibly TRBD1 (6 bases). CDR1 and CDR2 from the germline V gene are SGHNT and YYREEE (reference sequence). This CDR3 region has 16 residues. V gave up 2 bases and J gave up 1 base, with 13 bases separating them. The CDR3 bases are TGTGCCAGCAGCTTTCAACAGGGATCGAGCAATCAGCCCCAGCATTTT. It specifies CASSFQQGSSNQPQHF. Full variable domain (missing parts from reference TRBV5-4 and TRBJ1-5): ETGVTQSPTHLIKTRGQQVTLRCSSQSGHNTVSWYQQALGQGPQFIFQYYREEENGRGNFPPRFSGLQFPNYSSELNVNALELDDSALYLCASSFQQGSSNQPQHFGDGTRLSIL.

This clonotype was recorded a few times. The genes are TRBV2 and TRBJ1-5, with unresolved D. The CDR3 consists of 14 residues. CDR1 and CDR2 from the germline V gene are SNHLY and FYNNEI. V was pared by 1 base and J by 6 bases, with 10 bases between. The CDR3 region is CASSEDKGGQPQHF. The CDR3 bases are TGTGCCAGCAGTGAAGATAAGGGTGGTCAGCCCCAGCATTTT.

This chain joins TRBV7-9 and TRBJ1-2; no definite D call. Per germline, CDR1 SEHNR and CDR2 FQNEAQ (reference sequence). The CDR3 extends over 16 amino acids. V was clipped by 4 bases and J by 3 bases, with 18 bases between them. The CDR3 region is CASSSYWADGDYGYTF. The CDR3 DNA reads TGTGCCAGCAGCTCCTACTGGGCGGACGGGGACTATGGCTACACCTTC.

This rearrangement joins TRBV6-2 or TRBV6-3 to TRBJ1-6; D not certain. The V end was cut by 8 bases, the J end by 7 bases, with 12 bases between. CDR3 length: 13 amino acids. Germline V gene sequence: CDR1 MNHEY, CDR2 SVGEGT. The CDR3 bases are TGTGCCAGCGCGGACTGGGTGAATTCACCCCTCCACTTT. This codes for CASADWVNSPLHF.

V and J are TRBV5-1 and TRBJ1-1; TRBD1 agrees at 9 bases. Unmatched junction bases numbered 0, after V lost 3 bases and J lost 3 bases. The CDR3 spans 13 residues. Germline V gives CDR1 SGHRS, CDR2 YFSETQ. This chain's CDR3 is CASSWTGDTEAFF. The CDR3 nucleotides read TGCGCCAGCAGCTGGACAGGGGACACTGAAGCTTTCTTT.

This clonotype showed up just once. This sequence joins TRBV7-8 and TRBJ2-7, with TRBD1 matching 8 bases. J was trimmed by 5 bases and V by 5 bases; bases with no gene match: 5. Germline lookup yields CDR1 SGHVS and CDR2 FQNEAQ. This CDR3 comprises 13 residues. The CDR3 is CASSPRQGNEQYF. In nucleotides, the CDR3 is TGTGCCAGCAGCCCAAGACAGGGGAACGAGCAGTACTTC.

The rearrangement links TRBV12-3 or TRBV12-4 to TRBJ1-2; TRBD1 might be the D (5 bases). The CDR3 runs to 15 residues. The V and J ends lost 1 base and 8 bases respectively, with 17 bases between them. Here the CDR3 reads CASSLGDQRRHGYTF. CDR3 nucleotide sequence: TGTGCCAGCAGTTTAGGGGACCAAAGGCGGCACGGCTACACCTTC.

CDR3 sequence (DNA): TGTGCCAGCAGTTACTCAGCGGGAGGCTACACCTTC. This encodes CASSYSAGGYTF. J is TRBJ1-2 and V is TRBV6-2 or TRBV6-3; D unclear. This CDR3 is built from 12 residues. CDR1 MNHEY and CDR2 SVGEGT come from the germline V gene. V gave up 0 bases and J gave up 8 bases, with 7 bases separating them.

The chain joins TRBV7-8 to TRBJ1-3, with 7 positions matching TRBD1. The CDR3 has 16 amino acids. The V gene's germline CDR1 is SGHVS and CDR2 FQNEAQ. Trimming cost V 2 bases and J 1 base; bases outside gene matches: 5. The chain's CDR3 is CASSLTGDDSGNTIYF. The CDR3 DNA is TGTGCCAGCAGCTTAACAGGGGATGATTCTGGAAACACCATATATTTT.

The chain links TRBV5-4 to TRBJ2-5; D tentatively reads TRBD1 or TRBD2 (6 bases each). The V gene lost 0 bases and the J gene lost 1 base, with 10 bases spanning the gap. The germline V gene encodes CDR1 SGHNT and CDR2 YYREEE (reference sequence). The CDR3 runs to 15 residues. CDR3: CASSLAGAFQETQYF. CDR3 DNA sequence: TGTGCCAGCAGCTTGGCGGGGGCCTTCCAAGAGACCCAGTACTTC.

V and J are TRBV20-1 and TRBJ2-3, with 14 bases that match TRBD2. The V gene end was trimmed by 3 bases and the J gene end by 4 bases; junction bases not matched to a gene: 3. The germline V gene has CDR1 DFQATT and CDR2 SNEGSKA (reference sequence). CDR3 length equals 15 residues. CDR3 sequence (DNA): TGCAGTGCTAGGGTGACTAGCGGGAGGGCAGATACGCAGTATTTT. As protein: CSARVTSGRADTQYF.

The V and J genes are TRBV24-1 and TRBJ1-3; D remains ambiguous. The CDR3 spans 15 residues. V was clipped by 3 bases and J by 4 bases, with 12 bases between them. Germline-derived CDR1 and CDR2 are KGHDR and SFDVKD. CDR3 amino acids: CATSDPTVMGNTIYF. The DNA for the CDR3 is TGTGCCACCAGTGATCCGACTGTTATGGGAAACACCATATATTTT.

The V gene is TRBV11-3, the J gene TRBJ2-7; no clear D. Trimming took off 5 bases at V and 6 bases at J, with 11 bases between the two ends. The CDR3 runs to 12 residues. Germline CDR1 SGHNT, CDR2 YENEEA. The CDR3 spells CASSLIGSEQYF. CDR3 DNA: TGTGCCAGCAGCCTAATTGGCAGCGAGCAGTACTTC.

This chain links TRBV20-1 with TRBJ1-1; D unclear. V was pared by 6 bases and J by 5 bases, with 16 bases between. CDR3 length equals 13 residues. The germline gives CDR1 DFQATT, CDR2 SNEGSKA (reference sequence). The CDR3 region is CSARETRRTEAFF. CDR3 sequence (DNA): TGCAGTGCCCGGGAGACCCGGAGGACTGAAGCTTTCTTT.